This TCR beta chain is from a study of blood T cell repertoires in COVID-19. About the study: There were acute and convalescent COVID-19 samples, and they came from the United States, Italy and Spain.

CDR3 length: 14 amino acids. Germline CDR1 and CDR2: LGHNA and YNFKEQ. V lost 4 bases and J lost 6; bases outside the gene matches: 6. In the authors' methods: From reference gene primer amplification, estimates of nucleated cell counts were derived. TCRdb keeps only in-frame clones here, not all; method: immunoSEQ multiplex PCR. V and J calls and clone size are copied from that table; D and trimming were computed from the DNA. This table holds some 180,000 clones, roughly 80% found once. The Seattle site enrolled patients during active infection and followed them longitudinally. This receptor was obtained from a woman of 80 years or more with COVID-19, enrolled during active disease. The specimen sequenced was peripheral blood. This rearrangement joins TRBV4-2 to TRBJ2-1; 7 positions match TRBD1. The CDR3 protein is CASSPRGSSNEQFF. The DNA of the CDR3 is TGTGCCAGCAGCCCCAGGGGGAGTAGCAATGAGCAGTTCTTC.